This T cell receptor (beta chain) was documented in a study of pediatric ulcerative colitis. The survey-level immunoSEQ assay was used. TCRdb's table, derived via immunoSEQ multiplex PCR, lists solely in-frame clones and lacks some. The sample yields a few thousand clones, roughly nine tenths seen once. Germline-derived CDR1 and CDR2 are SQVTM and ANQGSEA. V trimming: 5 bases; J trimming: 5 bases; junction bases outside the gene matches: 8. CDR3 size: 13 residues. The clonotype originates from a boy aged 5-17 years with mild ulcerative colitis. This chain uses TRBV29-1 with TRBJ1-2; 7 bases agree with TRBD1. Specimen: blood. The CDR3 spells CSVPGQTRYGYTF. CDR3 DNA sequence: TGCAGCGTTCCGGGACAGACGCGGTATGGCTACACCTTC.